This T cell receptor beta chain was identified during a study of CD8 T cells in Susac syndrome. The patients with Susac syndrome satisfied recently defined diagnostic criteria for either definite or probable disease. The CDR3 runs to 17 residues. Between the trimmed V and J ends, which lost 1 base and 8 bases, there was a span of 24 bases. The V gene's germline CDR1 is SGHRS and CDR2 YFSETQ. It was with random hexamers that about 0.45 to 1 ug RNA was reverse transcribed. TCRdb fed the immunoSEQ multiplex PCR reads into MiXCR, producing one record per CDR3 protein. The data show approximately 160,000 distinct CDR3 sequences, about 96% seen once.

This receptor was taken from a human donor with Susac syndrome. The sample comprised CD4+ T cells from PBMCs. The chain recombines TRBV5-1 with TRBJ1-2, with a tentative D call TRBD1 (6 bases). CDR3 DNA sequence: TGCGCCAGCAGCTTGACGGGCACAGGGCCAAAGCAGCACGGCTACACCTTC. Translated, it gives CASSLTGTGPKQHGYTF.